These T cell receptor beta chains were read from a single sample in a study of human T cells and chemical hapten exposure. TCRdb independently ran MiXCR on the RACE reads; one entry per CDR3 protein. Here the sample spans roughly 250,000 distinct CDR3 sequences, about 8.1% being singletons. The sample here was whole blood, taken in connection with sensitization to the hapten diphenylcyclopropenone (DPC). All receptors come from a woman in her forties with alopecia areata. Some clones in this sample may be carry-over from other donors' samples. Both conserved end residues are part of each CDR3. The D gene is left open where the match is weak. Not every row has a clone size; where given, it reads once, few, many or a size class.

V gene: TRBV19; J gene: TRBJ2-3; D gene: TRBD2; clone size: many; CDR3 DNA: TGTGCCAGCGAGGGACTAGCGGGAATGGATACGCAGTATTTT; CDR3 protein: CASEGLAGMDTQYF
V gene: TRBV7-2; J gene: TRBJ2-7; D gene: TRBD1; clone size: few; CDR3 DNA: TGTGCCAGCAGCTTCCGGGACAGCAAGCAGTACTTC; CDR3 protein: CASSFRDSKQYF
V gene: TRBV9; J gene: TRBJ2-2; D gene: TRBD2; clone size: -; CDR3 DNA: TGTGCCAGCAGCTCGGGACTAGCGGTCACCGGGGAGCTGTTTTTT; CDR3 protein: CASSSGLAVTGELFF
V gene: TRBV6-2/TRBV6-3; J gene: TRBJ1-2; D gene: TRBD1; clone size: -; CDR3 DNA: TGTGCCAGCAGCCTCAGGGGGCCCGGAGCCGCCGCTGGCTACACCTTC; CDR3 protein: CASSLRGPGAAAGYTF
V gene: TRBV21-1; J gene: TRBJ2-7; D gene: -; clone size: -; CDR3 DNA: TGTGCCAGCAGCAGGGACGAGCAGTACTTC; CDR3 protein: CASSRDEQYF
V gene: TRBV18; J gene: TRBJ2-1; D gene: -; clone size: few; CDR3 DNA: TGTGCCAGCTCACCACGGGGAGGAGCAAATGAGCAGTTCTTC; CDR3 protein: CASSPRGGANEQFF
V gene: TRBV7-9; J gene: TRBJ2-1; D gene: -; clone size: few; CDR3 DNA: TGTGCCAGCAGCCTAGGGGGGAGCGAGTGGGATGAGCAGTTCTTC; CDR3 protein: CASSLGGSEWDEQFF
V gene: TRBV20-1; J gene: TRBJ1-1; D gene: TRBD1; clone size: many; CDR3 DNA: TGCAGTGCTAAAGGTCCGATGAGGGGGCTCAGCACTGAAGCTTTCTTT; CDR3 protein: CSAKGPMRGLSTEAFF
V gene: TRBV7-9; J gene: TRBJ2-1; D gene: -; clone size: few; CDR3 DNA: TGTGCCAGCAGCCCCGGAACTGAGCAGTTCTTC; CDR3 protein: CASSPGTEQFF
V gene: TRBV12-3/TRBV12-4; J gene: TRBJ2-2; D gene: -; clone size: -; CDR3 DNA: TGTGCCAGCAGTTCGGGGGTGTTAAATCCCACCGGGGAGCTGTTTTTT; CDR3 protein: CASSSGVLNPTGELFF
V gene: TRBV5-4; J gene: TRBJ2-3; D gene: TRBD1; clone size: -; CDR3 DNA: TGTGCCAGCAGCCCACCACAGGGGACAGGCGGACCAAATACGCAGTATTTT; CDR3 protein: CASSPPQGTGGPNTQYF
V gene: TRBV10-1; J gene: TRBJ1-4; D gene: TRBD1; clone size: -; CDR3 DNA: TGCGCCAGCAGTGGACCGGGACAGACTACCAAAGCAACTAATGAAAAACTGTTTTTT; CDR3 protein: CASSGPGQTTKATNEKLFF
V gene: TRBV19; J gene: TRBJ2-6; D gene: TRBD1; clone size: few; CDR3 DNA: TGTGCCAGTAGTATAGGGTTTAACAGGGGCTCGGTGGCCAACGTCCTGACTTTC; CDR3 protein: CASSIGFNRGSVANVLTF
V gene: TRBV4-1; J gene: TRBJ2-1; D gene: -; clone size: many; CDR3 DNA: TGCGCCAGCAGCCCCCCTCCCTGGCGGACAGCTAGTAATGAGCAGTTCTTC; CDR3 protein: CASSPPPWRTASNEQFF
V gene: TRBV4-3; J gene: TRBJ1-5; D gene: -; clone size: -; CDR3 DNA: TGCGCCAGCAGCCAAGAGCGGGGTATTCAGCCCCAGCATTTT; CDR3 protein: CASSQERGIQPQHF
V gene: TRBV7-9; J gene: TRBJ2-7; D gene: -; clone size: -; CDR3 DNA: TGTGCCAGCAGCCCGACAGGCCACTACGAGCAGTACTTC; CDR3 protein: CASSPTGHYEQYF
V gene: TRBV6-5; J gene: TRBJ1-2; D gene: -; clone size: few; CDR3 DNA: TGTGCCAGCAGAGTTACGGGGGCAGAAGGTACCTATGGCTACACCTTC; CDR3 protein: CASRVTGAEGTYGYTF
V gene: TRBV29-1; J gene: TRBJ2-5; D gene: -; clone size: -; CDR3 DNA: TGCAGCGGATGGGACACTCAAGAGACCCAGTACTTC; CDR3 protein: CSGWDTQETQYF
V gene: TRBV5-8; J gene: TRBJ1-1; D gene: -; clone size: few; CDR3 DNA: TGTGCCAGCAGCTTGGTGCTCACATCCCTCGGAGAAGCTTTCTTT; CDR3 protein: CASSLVLTSLGEAFF
V gene: TRBV29-1; J gene: TRBJ2-5; D gene: -; clone size: -; CDR3 DNA: TGCAGCGTTGCAGGGGGGGGAGAGACCCAGTACTTC; CDR3 protein: CSVAGGGETQYF
V gene: TRBV7-9; J gene: TRBJ2-3; D gene: TRBD1; clone size: -; CDR3 DNA: TGTGCCAGCAGCCCCGGACAGGGCGCCTTCACAGATACGCAGTATTTT; CDR3 protein: CASSPGQGAFTDTQYF
V gene: TRBV20-1; J gene: TRBJ2-7; D gene: -; clone size: few; CDR3 DNA: TGCAGTGCTAGTGACGCGGGTAGTAGGGACGAGCAGTACTTC; CDR3 protein: CSASDAGSRDEQYF
V gene: TRBV3-1; J gene: TRBJ1-5; D gene: -; clone size: -; CDR3 DNA: TGTGCCAGCAGCCTTGGCTCAGGAGCCAATCAGCCCCAGCATTTT; CDR3 protein: CASSLGSGANQPQHF
V gene: TRBV5-6; J gene: TRBJ2-5; D gene: -; clone size: -; CDR3 DNA: TGTGCCAGCAGCTCCGACCGGTACCAAGAGACCCAGTACTTC; CDR3 protein: CASSSDRYQETQYF
V gene: TRBV7-9; J gene: TRBJ1-6; D gene: -; clone size: few; CDR3 DNA: TGTGCCAGCAGCGCCACCCGCAGGGGAATAAATTCACCCCTCCACTTT; CDR3 protein: CASSATRRGINSPLHF
V gene: TRBV20-1; J gene: TRBJ2-1; D gene: TRBD2; clone size: -; CDR3 DNA: TGCAGTGCAAGCGGACTAGCAGCTAGTGAGCAGTTCTTC; CDR3 protein: CSASGLAASEQFF
V gene: TRBV6-2/TRBV6-3; J gene: TRBJ2-4; D gene: -; clone size: -; CDR3 DNA: TGTGCCAGCAGTTGGAGAGCCAAAAACATTCAGTACTTC; CDR3 protein: CASSWRAKNIQYF
V gene: TRBV7-2; J gene: TRBJ2-3; D gene: TRBD2; clone size: -; CDR3 DNA: TGTGCCAGCAGCTTAGAAGCTAGCGGGGGGCGGGATACGCAGTATTTT; CDR3 protein: CASSLEASGGRDTQYF
V gene: TRBV14; J gene: TRBJ2-1; D gene: -; clone size: -; CDR3 DNA: TGTGCCAGCAGCCAGCTGTCGAGCGGTTACAATGAGCAGTTCTTC; CDR3 protein: CASSQLSSGYNEQFF
V gene: TRBV6-5; J gene: TRBJ1-6; D gene: -; clone size: few; CDR3 DNA: TGTGCCAGCAGTTACGGTCCTCTACCGAATTCACCCCTCCACTTT; CDR3 protein: CASSYGPLPNSPLHF
V gene: TRBV4-1; J gene: TRBJ2-2; D gene: TRBD2; clone size: few; CDR3 DNA: TGCGCCAGCAGCCAACTAGCGGGAGCGCCCGGGGAGCTGTTTTTT; CDR3 protein: CASSQLAGAPGELFF
V gene: TRBV7-8; J gene: TRBJ1-5; D gene: -; clone size: many; CDR3 DNA: TGTGCCAGCAGCTTAGTGCCGGGGGGCAATCAGCCCCAGCATTTT; CDR3 protein: CASSLVPGGNQPQHF
V gene: TRBV5-6; J gene: TRBJ2-3; D gene: -; clone size: many; CDR3 DNA: TGTGCCAGCAGTCGGGGCACCAATCTGCAGTATTTT; CDR3 protein: CASSRGTNLQYF
V gene: TRBV29-1; J gene: TRBJ2-2; D gene: TRBD2; clone size: -; CDR3 DNA: TGCAGCGTTTGGTTTCCAGCGGGAGGGCCTCGGAGCGGGGAGCTGTTTTTT; CDR3 protein: CSVWFPAGGPRSGELFF
V gene: TRBV20-1; J gene: TRBJ1-1; D gene: -; clone size: -; CDR3 DNA: TGCAGTGCTAGACGGGGCGGCAGGAACACTGAAGCTTTCTTT; CDR3 protein: CSARRGGRNTEAFF
V gene: TRBV28; J gene: TRBJ2-7; D gene: -; clone size: few; CDR3 DNA: TGTGCCAGCCTTCAGTTTGAGTCCGAAGAGCAGTACTTC; CDR3 protein: CASLQFESEEQYF
V gene: TRBV6-1; J gene: TRBJ1-5; D gene: -; clone size: few; CDR3 DNA: TGTGCCAGCACCGGGGTACGGGATCAGCCCCAGCATTTT; CDR3 protein: CASTGVRDQPQHF
V gene: TRBV28; J gene: TRBJ2-7; D gene: -; clone size: -; CDR3 DNA: TGTGCCAGCAGTTTAGCAGACTCCTACGAGCAGTACTTC; CDR3 protein: CASSLADSYEQYF
V gene: TRBV20-1; J gene: TRBJ2-7; D gene: -; clone size: -; CDR3 DNA: TGCAGTGCTAGAACGGCAGGGATAGCCGAGCAGTACTTC; CDR3 protein: CSARTAGIAEQYF
V gene: TRBV6-5; J gene: TRBJ2-7; D gene: -; clone size: many; CDR3 DNA: TGTGCCAGCAGTTACTCGCACGGGGAGCAGTACTTC; CDR3 protein: CASSYSHGEQYF
V gene: TRBV6-2/TRBV6-3; J gene: TRBJ2-2; D gene: TRBD1; clone size: many; CDR3 DNA: TGTGCCAGCAGTCGAGGACAGGGCGGGACCGGGGAGCTGTTTTTT; CDR3 protein: CASSRGQGGTGELFF
V gene: TRBV7-3; J gene: TRBJ2-1; D gene: -; clone size: -; CDR3 DNA: TGTGCCAGCAGCGTCGCCTCCAATGATGAGCAGTTCTTC; CDR3 protein: CASSVASNDEQFF
V gene: TRBV2; J gene: TRBJ1-2; D gene: -; clone size: few; CDR3 DNA: TGTGCCAGCAGTGCGGAAGCAAATAACTATGGCTACACCTTC; CDR3 protein: CASSAEANNYGYTF
V gene: TRBV2; J gene: TRBJ2-1; D gene: TRBD2; clone size: -; CDR3 DNA: TGTGCCAGCGCTTCGGCGGGAGGGCCGGGGTTCTTC; CDR3 protein: CASASAGGPGFF
V gene: TRBV18; J gene: TRBJ1-6; D gene: -; clone size: -; CDR3 DNA: TGTGCCAGCTCACCAGAACAGGCAAAGAATTCACCCCTCCACTTT; CDR3 protein: CASSPEQAKNSPLHF
V gene: TRBV9; J gene: TRBJ1-3; D gene: -; clone size: many; CDR3 DNA: TGTGCCAGCAGCGAGCACCGCTCTGGAAACACCATATATTTT; CDR3 protein: CASSEHRSGNTIYF
V gene: TRBV27; J gene: TRBJ1-1; D gene: -; clone size: -; CDR3 DNA: TGTGCCAGCATCGCGGCACCGCCGAACACTGAAGCTTTCTTT; CDR3 protein: CASIAAPPNTEAFF
V gene: TRBV20-1; J gene: TRBJ2-3; D gene: TRBD1; clone size: few; CDR3 DNA: TGCAGACCAGGACAGGGTTTCACAGATACGCAGTATTTT; CDR3 protein: CRPGQGFTDTQYF
V gene: TRBV20-1; J gene: TRBJ1-2; D gene: TRBD1; clone size: few; CDR3 DNA: TGCAGTGCTAGAGCCAGACAGGGGGCACACTATGGCTACACCTTC; CDR3 protein: CSARARQGAHYGYTF
V gene: TRBV20-1; J gene: TRBJ1-3; D gene: TRBD1; clone size: few; CDR3 DNA: TGCAGTGCGAGACCGGGACAGTATGACTCTGGAAACACCATATATTTT; CDR3 protein: CSARPGQYDSGNTIYF
V gene: TRBV7-2; J gene: TRBJ2-2; D gene: -; clone size: -; CDR3 DNA: TGTGCCAGCAGCTTAGCGACAAACACCGGGGAGCTGTTTTTT; CDR3 protein: CASSLATNTGELFF
V gene: TRBV7-2; J gene: TRBJ2-7; D gene: -; clone size: -; CDR3 DNA: TGTGCCAGCAGCTACAACCCCCCTCTAGACGAGCAGTACTTC; CDR3 protein: CASSYNPPLDEQYF